These 6 T cell receptor beta chains came from one sample sequenced in a study of molecular identifiers for immune sequencing clone quantification. TCRdb ran MiXCR on the PCR reads and lists one entry per CDR3 protein. This table holds roughly 320,000 distinct CDR3 sequences, roughly 23% found once. Sequencing was performed on naive CD8+ T cells from blood, with Jurkat cell RNA spiked in. Subset meaning: FACS-sorted CD8+CD4-CCR7+CD45RA+ naive T cells. These receptors were taken from a human donor in good health. Some libraries in this study had Jurkat cell RNA spiked in.

The chain joins TRBV2 to TRBJ2-7; 8 nucleotides agree with TRBD1. Germline CDR1 is SNHLY and CDR2 is FYNNEI. The trim removed 6 bases at V and 5 bases at J, leaving 12 bases unmatched. The CDR3 runs 15 residues. The CDR3 sequence is CASRVGQDSSDEQYF. Written as DNA, the CDR3 is TGTGCCAGCAGGGTGGGACAGGACTCTTCCGACGAGCAGTACTTC.

This clonotype was recorded many times. In nucleotides, the CDR3 is TGTGCCAGTAGTATAGACGGCCTTAGAACCTCCTACGAGCAGTACTTC. It yields the protein CASSIDGLRTSYEQYF. The chain joins TRBV19 to TRBJ2-7; no firm D call. CDR1 and CDR2 from the germline V gene are LNHDA and SQIVND (reference sequence). V was cut by 0 bases and J by 0 bases, with 12 bases left in between. The CDR3 contains 16 residues.

On this clonotype: With a much larger clone just one base away, this may be a read error. The V gene is TRBV30, the J gene TRBJ2-1; 7 bases match TRBD2. V shed 2 bases and J 10 bases; nucleotides not matched to a gene: 5. This CDR3 region has 12 residues. The germline CDR1 and CDR2 sequences are GTSNPN and SVGIG (reference sequence). CDR3 in DNA: TGTGCCTGGAGTCGGGGGGTAGGAGAGCAGTTCTTC. The encoded protein is CAWSRGVGEQFF.

This chain links TRBV6-2 or TRBV6-3 with TRBJ1-1, with a possible D match to TRBD1 (5 bases). The length of the CDR3 is 15 residues. Germline CDR1 is MNHEY and CDR2 is SVGEGT. With 2 bases removed from V and 2 bases from J, the gap between germline ends came to 12 bases. In DNA, the CDR3 is TGTGCCAGCAGTTACCCGGGACGGAGAAACACTGAAGCTTTCTTT. It encodes CASSYPGRRNTEAFF.

This clonotype occurred a few times. In DNA, the CDR3 is TGTGCCAGCAGTTACCGGGACAGGGCTGTAGATACGCAGTATTTT. Protein sequence: CASSYRDRAVDTQYF. The genes are TRBV5-4 and TRBJ2-3, with TRBD1 matching 9 bases. Trimming cost V 5 bases and J 5 bases; bases outside gene matches: 9. Germline CDR1 is SGHNT and CDR2 is YYREEE (reference sequence). There are 15 residues in the CDR3.

In DNA, the CDR3 is TGTGCCAGCAGCGTAGACAGGGGATTCACAGATACGCAGTATTTT. Protein product: CASSVDRGFTDTQYF. The genes are TRBV27 and TRBJ2-3; 8 positions agree with TRBD1. The J segment lost 2 bases and the V segment lost 6 bases, leaving 7 bases of the junction unmatched. Germline lookup yields CDR1 MNHEY and CDR2 SMNVEV (reference sequence). This CDR3 is built from 15 residues.